A selection of T cell receptor beta chains follows, all from one sample in a study of monozygotic twins with inflammatory bowel disease. TCRdb re-called the 5' RACE reads; every CDR3 protein appears as one record, without DNA. This listing includes around 450,000 distinct CDR3 sequences. Sample: blood. These receptors originate from a human donor with ulcerative colitis or Crohn's disease, or a healthy co-twin of an affected twin (not recorded which). CDR3s include the opening cysteine and the closing phenylalanine or tryptophan. Each record gives: V gene, J gene, CDR3 protein.

TRBV20-1	TRBJ2-3	CSVVPTSTDTQYF
TRBV6-5	TRBJ2-5	CASSYAETQYF
TRBV10-3	TRBJ2-7	CAISDQTYEQYF
TRBV20-1	TRBJ2-7	CSAGRDSYEQYF
TRBV6-2/TRBV6-3	TRBJ2-1	CASRIAGGPYNEQFF
TRBV11-2	TRBJ1-1	CASSSERQGFTEAFF
TRBV15	TRBJ2-2	CATSRPLGHTNTGELFF
TRBV11-2	TRBJ1-4	CASSLDAGGRNEKLFF
TRBV3-1	TRBJ1-1	CASSQGSEAFF
TRBV30	TRBJ2-2	CAWSMGLAEAGELFF
TRBV3-1	TRBJ2-5	CASRPGEMGETQYF
TRBV4-2	TRBJ2-2	CASSQNGFKSTGELFF
TRBV12-3/TRBV12-4	TRBJ2-5	CASSSTPGVETQYF
TRBV12-3/TRBV12-4	TRBJ1-2	CASSLWGNLGGYTF
TRBV9	TRBJ1-1	CASSARTGTRTEAFF
TRBV12-3/TRBV12-4	TRBJ1-3	CASTRESFSGNTIYF
TRBV6-6	TRBJ1-1	CASSYLAGNTEAFF
TRBV5-1	TRBJ2-3	CASRKGTQSTDTQYF
TRBV5-6	TRBJ1-1	CASSLGERVEAFF
TRBV9	TRBJ2-1	CASSVQAGGCGEQFF
TRBV18	TRBJ2-6	CASSPRQGGSGANVLTF
TRBV5-4	TRBJ2-5	CASSLALAGGETQYF
TRBV20-1	TRBJ1-1	CSARHTVRGGTEAFF
TRBV18	TRBJ1-3	CASSPAISFSGNTIYF
TRBV5-1	TRBJ2-4	CASSLELGRENIQYF
TRBV5-1	TRBJ2-2	CASSNLVKTGELFF
TRBV5-1	TRBJ1-2	CASSLGVGGARDSLYGYTF
TRBV29-1	TRBJ2-3	CSFEGSADTQYF
TRBV4-1	TRBJ1-6	CASSQVEGLNSPLHF
TRBV5-1	TRBJ2-2	CASGTSQFTGELFF
TRBV7-8	TRBJ1-5	CASSRLQGSNQPQHF
TRBV28	TRBJ2-1	CASRHEQGVGTYNEQFF
TRBV5-1	TRBJ2-1	CASSLERAGSSYNEQFF
TRBV5-1	TRBJ1-1	CASNGDPGTAAEAFF
TRBV20-1	TRBJ2-1	CSARGLAVYNEQFF
TRBV12-3/TRBV12-4	TRBJ2-1	CASKNGILYNEQFF
TRBV6-2/TRBV6-3	TRBJ1-1	CASRRQGPTEAFF
TRBV5-4	TRBJ2-7	CASSFTGGGYEQYF
TRBV4-3	TRBJ2-2	CASSQFDTGELFF
TRBV4-3	TRBJ1-2	CASSLIPARGYTF
TRBV7-8	TRBJ2-1	CASSSTPTSGSNEQFF
TRBV7-2	TRBJ1-1	CASSPWQGNTEAFF
TRBV4-3	TRBJ2-3	CASSQAPGLAGAIKPTDTQYF